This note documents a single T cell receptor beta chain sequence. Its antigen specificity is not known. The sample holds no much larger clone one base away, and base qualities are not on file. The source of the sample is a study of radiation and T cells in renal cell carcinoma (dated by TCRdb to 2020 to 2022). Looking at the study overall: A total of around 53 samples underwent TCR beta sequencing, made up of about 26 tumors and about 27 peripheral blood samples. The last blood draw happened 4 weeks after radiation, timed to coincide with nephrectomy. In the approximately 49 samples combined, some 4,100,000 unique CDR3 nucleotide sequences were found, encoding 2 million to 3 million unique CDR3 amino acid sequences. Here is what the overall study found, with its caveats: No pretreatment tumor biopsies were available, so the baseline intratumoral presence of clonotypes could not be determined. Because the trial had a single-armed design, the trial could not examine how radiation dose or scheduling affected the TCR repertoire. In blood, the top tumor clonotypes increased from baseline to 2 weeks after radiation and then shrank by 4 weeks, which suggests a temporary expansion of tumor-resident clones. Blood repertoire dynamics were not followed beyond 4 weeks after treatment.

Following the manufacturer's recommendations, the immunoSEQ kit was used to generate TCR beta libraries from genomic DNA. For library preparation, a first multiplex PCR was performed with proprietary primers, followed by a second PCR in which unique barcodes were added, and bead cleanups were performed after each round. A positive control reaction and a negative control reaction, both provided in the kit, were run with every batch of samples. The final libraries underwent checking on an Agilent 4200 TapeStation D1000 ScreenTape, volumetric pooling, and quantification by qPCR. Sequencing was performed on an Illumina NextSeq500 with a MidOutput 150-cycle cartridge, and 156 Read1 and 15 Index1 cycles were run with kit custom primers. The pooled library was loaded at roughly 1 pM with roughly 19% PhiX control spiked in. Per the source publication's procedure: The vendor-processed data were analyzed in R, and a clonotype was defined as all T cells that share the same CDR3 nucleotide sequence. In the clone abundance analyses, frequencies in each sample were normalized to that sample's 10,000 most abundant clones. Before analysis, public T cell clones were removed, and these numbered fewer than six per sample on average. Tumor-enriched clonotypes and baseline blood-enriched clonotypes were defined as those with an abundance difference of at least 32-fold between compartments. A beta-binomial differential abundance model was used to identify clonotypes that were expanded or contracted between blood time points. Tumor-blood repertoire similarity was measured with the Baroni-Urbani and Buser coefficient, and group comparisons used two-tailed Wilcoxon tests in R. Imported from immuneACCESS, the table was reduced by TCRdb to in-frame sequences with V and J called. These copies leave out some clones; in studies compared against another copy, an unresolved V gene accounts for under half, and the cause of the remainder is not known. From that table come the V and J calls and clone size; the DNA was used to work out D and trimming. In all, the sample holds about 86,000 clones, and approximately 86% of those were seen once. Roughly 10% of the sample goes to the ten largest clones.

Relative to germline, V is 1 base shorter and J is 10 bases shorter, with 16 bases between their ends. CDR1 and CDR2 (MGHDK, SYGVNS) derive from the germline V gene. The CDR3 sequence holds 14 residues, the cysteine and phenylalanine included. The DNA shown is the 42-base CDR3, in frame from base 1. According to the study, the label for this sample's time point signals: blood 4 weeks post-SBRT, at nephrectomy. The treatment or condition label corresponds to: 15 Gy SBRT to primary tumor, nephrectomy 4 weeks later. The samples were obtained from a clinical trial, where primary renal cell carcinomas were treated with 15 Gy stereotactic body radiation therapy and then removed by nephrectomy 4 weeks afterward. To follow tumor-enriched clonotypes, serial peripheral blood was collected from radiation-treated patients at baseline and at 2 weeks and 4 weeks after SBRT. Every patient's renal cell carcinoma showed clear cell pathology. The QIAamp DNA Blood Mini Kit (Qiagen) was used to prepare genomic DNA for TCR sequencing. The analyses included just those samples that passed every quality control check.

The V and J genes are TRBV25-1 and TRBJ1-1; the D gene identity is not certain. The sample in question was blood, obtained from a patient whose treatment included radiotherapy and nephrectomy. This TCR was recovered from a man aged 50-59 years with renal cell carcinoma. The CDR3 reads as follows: CASSESRGPVGAFF. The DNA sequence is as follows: TGTGCCAGCAGTGAATCCCGCGGCCCGGTGGGAGCTTTCTTT.